The present T cell receptor beta chain was sequenced within a study of shared clonotypes between healthy human individuals. Each sorted subset replicate got 200 ng genomic DNA, 30,000 or so genomes. The protocol was immunoSEQ multiplex PCR, while the TCRdb copy is restricted to in-frame clones and leaves out a portion. The top ten hold over 0.2% of the sample, which has 800,000 or so clones, about 97% seen once. Naive CD8 cells, CD45RO-negative and positively selected for CCR7, excluded terminally differentiated effector memory CD45RA+ cells. The J segment lost 6 bases and the V segment lost 0 bases, leaving 6 bases of the junction unmatched. Germline V CDR1 and CDR2: SGHTA, FQGNSA. This CDR3 contains 16 residues.

J is TRBJ2-1 and V is TRBV7-2, with 9 bases that match TRBD1. The TCR originated in a man aged 30 to 39 in good health. The specimen was naive CD8+ T cells sorted from blood. Written as DNA, the CDR3 is TGTGCCAGCAGCTTAGCCGGACAGGGGTACTCCAATGAGCAGTTCTTC. It is translated as CASSLAGQGYSNEQFF.